What follows are 32 T cell receptor beta chains derived from one specimen sequenced in a study of blood T cells in healthy people across ages. The use of a sample-barcoded 5' primer and a J-beta primer mix characterized a second PCR of about 7 to 12 cycles. TCRdb reprocessed the 5' RACE reads with MiXCR, giving one entry per CDR3 protein. Of approximately 1,700,000 distinct CDR3 sequences detected, around 40% appear once; the ten largest clones hold roughly 24%. The sample comprised blood. The source is a human donor in good health.

This chain connects TRBV6-2 or TRBV6-3 to TRBJ1-5; TRBD1 matches at 7 bases. Germline lookup yields CDR1 MNHEY and CDR2 SVGEGT. The CDR3 spans 16 residues. Unmatched junction bases numbered 13, after V lost 0 bases and J lost 11 bases. The CDR3 loop reads CASSYSIGTARETQHF. CDR3 in DNA: TGTGCCAGCAGTTACTCGATTGGGACAGCGAGAGAGACCCAGCATTTT.

In its sample, this clonotype was seen a few times. V is TRBV6-1 and J is TRBJ2-5; TRBD2 aligns across 7 bases. This CDR3 is built from 13 residues. Germline values: CDR1 MNHNS, CDR2 SASEGT. J was trimmed by 5 bases and V by 2 bases; bases with no gene match: 2. The CDR3: CASSEQTSETQYF. The CDR3 DNA is TGTGCCAGCAGTGAACAGACTAGCGAGACCCAGTACTTC.

This clonotype came up a few times. The V gene is TRBV27, the J gene TRBJ1-2, with TRBD1 matching over 9 bases. This CDR3 is 16 amino acids long. Germline values: CDR1 MNHEY, CDR2 SMNVEV (reference sequence). V trimming: 5 bases; J trimming: 8 bases; junction bases outside the gene matches: 15. The chain's CDR3 is CASSPPTGTGSLGYTF. As DNA, the CDR3 is TGTGCCAGCAGTCCACCGACCGGGACAGGGAGTCTCGGCTACACCTTC.

Only a few counts were recorded for this clonotype. This chain uses TRBV4-1 with TRBJ2-3; 8 bases are shared with TRBD1. This CDR3 spans 14 amino acids. V shed 0 bases, J shed 6 bases, and the junction held 2 bases outside the gene matches. Germline V gene lookup returns CDR1 MGHRA and CDR2 YSYEKL. The CDR3 DNA is TGCGCCAGCAGCCAAGATCAGGGGGCGGATACGCAGTATTTT. It yields the protein CASSQDQGADTQYF.

CDR3 residues: CASSPGWEKLFF. CDR3 DNA: TGTGCCAGCAGTCCAGGGTGGGAAAAACTGTTTTTT. This sequence joins TRBV12-3 or TRBV12-4 and TRBJ1-4, with D possibly matching TRBD1 (5 bases). This CDR3 contains 12 residues. The V end was cut by 5 bases, the J end by 8 bases, with 9 bases between.

At least ten counts were recorded for this clonotype. The chain has TRBV20-1 and TRBJ2-1; D remains unclear. V lost 2 bases to trimming and J lost 4 bases, with 9 bases between them. This CDR3 spans 13 amino acids. Germline V gene data show CDR1 as DFQATT and CDR2 as SNEGSKA (reference sequence). For the CDR3, the DNA is TGCAGTGCTAGATCGGCAGCTTACAATGAGCAGTTCTTC. This gives the protein CSARSAAYNEQFF.

This chain uses TRBV27 with TRBJ2-5, with D possibly matching TRBD2 (7 bases). Germline CDR1 and CDR2: MNHEY and SMNVEV (reference sequence). This CDR3 contains 15 residues. V shed 3 bases and J shed 11 bases, with 22 bases lying between them. CDR3 DNA: TGTGCCAGCAGTTTTGAGGCGGGGGCCCCCAGGGAGCAGTACTTC. This gives the protein CASSFEAGAPREQYF.

Concerning this clonotype: Sequence at one end of the junction differs from germline and may be a read error. This chain uses TRBV7-9 with TRBJ1-2, with D possibly being TRBD1 (5 bases). CDR3 size: 14 residues. CDR1 and CDR2 from the germline V gene are SEHNR and FQNEAQ (reference sequence). CDR3 coding DNA: TGTTCCAGCAGCTTAAAAGGGGAACAGAGGGGCTACACCTTC. This sequence encodes CSSSLKGEQRGYTF.

The chain links TRBV6-2 or TRBV6-3 to TRBJ2-7, with 8 bases that match TRBD2. This CDR3 is built from 15 residues. Per the germline V gene, CDR1 is MNHEY and CDR2 is SVGEGT. V lost 5 bases, J lost 3 bases, and 9 bases stayed unmatched. For the CDR3, the DNA is TGTGCCAGCAGTCTCGCTAGCGGGCCCTTCTACGAGCAGTACTTC. Translating gives CASSLASGPFYEQYF.

Regarding this clonotype: A much more abundant neighbour one base away suggests this may be a read error. The chain links TRBV29-1 to TRBJ2-5; tentative D call: TRBD2 (7 bases). The better agreement between TRBJ2-7 and the DNA end casts doubt on the J call. Germline V gene sequence: CDR1 SQVTM, CDR2 ANQGSEA. This CDR3 is 13 amino acids long. CDR3 protein: CSVQGGGVYEQYF. CDR3 nucleotides: TGCAGCGTCCAAGGGGGAGGGGTGTACGAGCAGTACTTC.

This clonotype was seen a handful of times. This chain uses TRBV2 with TRBJ1-2; the D gene is possibly TRBD1 (5 bases). The CDR3 is made up of 15 amino acids. Germline CDR1 SNHLY, CDR2 FYNNEI. Trimming pared 3 bases from V and 4 bases from J, leaving 15 bases between. The CDR3 reads CASSDYRDRAYGYTF. CDR3 bases: TGTGCCAGCAGTGATTATAGGGACCGCGCCTATGGCTACACCTTC.

The rearrangement links TRBV5-1 to TRBJ2-5, with 9 bases matching TRBD1. Germline V lookup: CDR1 SGHRS, CDR2 YFSETQ. Trimming at V came to 6 bases and at J to 3 bases, leaving 6 bases not matched to a gene. The CDR3 contains 14 residues. CDR3 coding DNA: TGCGCCAGCATCCCGACAGGGGGGGAAGAGACCCAGTACTTC. Translated, it gives CASIPTGGEETQYF.

This clonotype has just a few counts. The CDR3 region is CASSWTGGNIQYF. The CDR3 nucleotides read TGTGCCAGCAGTTGGACAGGGGGGAACATTCAGTACTTC. V usage is TRBV6-2 or TRBV6-3 and J usage is TRBJ2-4; 10 bases line up with TRBD1. V lost 4 bases and J lost 7; bases outside the gene matches: 1. The CDR3 is 13 residues long. Germline CDR1 and CDR2: MNHEY and SVGEGT.

The chain joins TRBV4-3 to TRBJ2-3; TRBD2 matches 7 bases. The CDR3 is 15 residues long. With V trimmed by 4 bases and J by 4 bases, 8 bases remained unmatched. Germline V lookup: CDR1 LGHNA, CDR2 YSLEER. CDR3 loop: CASSPQRGYSDTQYF. As DNA, the CDR3 is TGCGCCAGCAGCCCCCAGCGGGGATACTCAGATACGCAGTATTTT.

The chain employs TRBV4-3 and TRBJ2-1; 8 bases line up with TRBD2. The CDR3 totals 16 residues. J gave up 3 bases and V 4 bases, and 8 bases lay outside the gene matches. Per germline, CDR1 LGHNA and CDR2 YSLEER. CDR3 sequence: CASSPAPAGDYNEQFF. CDR3 coding DNA: TGCGCCAGCAGCCCCGCTCCAGCGGGGGACTACAATGAGCAGTTCTTC.

This clonotype was seen only a few times. The V call is TRBV15, the J call TRBJ2-1; 8 positions match TRBD1. In germline, CDR1 is LNHNV, CDR2 YYDKDF (reference sequence). V lost 7 bases and J lost 6; bases outside the gene matches: 2. The CDR3 covers 12 residues. The CDR3, as DNA: TGTGCCACCAACGGACAGGGCAATGAGCAGTTCTTC. As protein: CATNGQGNEQFF.

The chain uses TRBV28 and TRBJ2-3, with D tentatively TRBD1 (5 bases). Trimming stripped 2 bases from V and 2 bases from J, with 23 bases between. This CDR3 comprises 19 residues. Per the germline V gene, CDR1 is MDHEN and CDR2 is SYDVKM. Here the CDR3 DNA reads TGTGCCAGCAGTTTAATCCCCCCAGGTGGGGCAGCGTTCACAGATACGCAGTATTTT. It specifies CASSLIPPGGAAFTDTQYF. Together with reference TRBV28 and TRBJ2-3, the CDR3 gives the full variable domain: DVKVTQSSRYLVKRTGEKVFLECVQDMDHENMFWYRQDPGLGLRLIYFSYDVKMKEKGDIPEGYSVSREKKERFSLILESASTNQTSMYLCASSLIPPGGAAFTDTQYFGPGTRLTVL.

This clonotype was seen a handful of times. The chain has TRBV20-1 and TRBJ2-5; 13 bases fit TRBD2. CDR1 and CDR2 (germline): DFQATT, SNEGSKA (reference sequence). With V trimmed by 6 bases and J by 3 bases, 4 bases remained unmatched. The length of the CDR3 is 14 residues. The CDR3 nucleotides are TGCAGTGCGTCTGGACTAGCGGGGGAAGAGACCCAGTACTTC. Encoded protein: CSASGLAGEETQYF.

This clonotype was picked up a small number of times. The chain recombines TRBV6-2 or TRBV6-3 with TRBJ2-7; unclear D gene. The CDR3 totals 13 residues. The V and J ends lost 2 bases and 4 bases respectively, with 9 bases between them. The germline gives CDR1 MNHEY, CDR2 SVGEGT. The CDR3 DNA reads TGTGCCAGCAGTTACAGCACACAGTACGAGCAGTACTTC. Protein: CASSYSTQYEQYF.

The V gene is TRBV24-1, the J gene TRBJ2-1, with 9 bases matching TRBD1. This CDR3 is 16 amino acids long. Germline CDR1 and CDR2: KGHDR and SFDVKD. V dropped 5 bases and J dropped 7; count of bases not matched to a gene: 11. In DNA, the CDR3 is TGTGCCACCAGTGGTTTAGGACAGGGGTTTATGAATGAGCAGTTCTTC. Its translation is CATSGLGQGFMNEQFF.

This clonotype was observed a handful of times. This chain's CDR3 is CASSSGSSVGNEQFF. The CDR3 bases are TGTGCCAGCAGCTCGGGATCTAGCGTCGGGAATGAGCAGTTCTTC. The V and J genes are TRBV7-7 and TRBJ2-1, with D maybe TRBD2 (6 bases). Trimming shortened V by 4 bases and J by 7 bases, and 17 bases separated the two germline ends. From germline, CDR1 is SSHAT and CDR2 FNYEAQ (reference sequence). The CDR3 runs 15 residues. The entire variable domain, with the rest obtained from reference TRBV7-7 and TRBJ2-1, is as follows: GAGVSQSPRYKVTKRGQDVTLRCDPISSHATLYWYQQALGQGPEFLTYFNYEAQPDKSGLPSDRFSAERPEGSISTLTIQRTEQRDSAMYRCASSSGSSVGNEQFFGPGTRLTVL.

This clonotype was recorded a few times. The rearrangement joins TRBV12-3 or TRBV12-4 to TRBJ1-2, with D hard to call. This CDR3 has 13 amino acids. V was trimmed by 6 bases and J by 8 bases, leaving 16 bases between them. The CDR3 DNA sequence: TGTGCCAGCAGACATCATCTTGTGGGCGGCTACACCTTC. It codes for CASRHHLVGGYTF.

The chain recombines TRBV12-3 or TRBV12-4 with TRBJ1-1; D is unresolved. V lost 5 bases, J lost 1 base, and 14 bases lay in between. The CDR3 sequence is 15 residues long. CDR3 sequence reads: CASSPRTSSNTEAFF. CDR3 DNA sequence: TGTGCCAGCAGTCCCCGGACCAGTTCGAACACTGAAGCTTTCTTT.

This chain joins TRBV29-1 and TRBJ2-5; a possible D gene is TRBD1 (6 bases). The CDR3 contains 14 residues. V lost 7 bases to trimming and J lost 1 base, with 16 bases between them. The germline V gene encodes CDR1 SQVTM and CDR2 ANQGSEA. The CDR3 reads CSASMTGAQETQYF. CDR3 coding DNA: TGCAGCGCCTCAATGACAGGAGCCCAAGAGACCCAGTACTTC.

The V gene is TRBV7-2, the J gene TRBJ2-5, with D tentatively TRBD1 (7 bases). V lost 3 bases, J lost 4 bases, and 15 bases lay in between. CDR3 length: 15 amino acids. The germline CDR1 and CDR2 sequences are SGHTA and FQGNSA. The CDR3 region is CASSLAGGRIETQYF. The CDR3 nucleotides read TGTGCCAGCAGCTTGGCAGGGGGGCGGATAGAGACCCAGTACTTC.

This sequence joins TRBV6-6 and TRBJ1-5, with 9 bases aligning to TRBD1. The V segment lost 7 bases and the J segment 6 bases; nucleotides outside the gene matches: 10. Germline CDR1 is MNHNY and CDR2 is SVGAGI (reference sequence). The length of the CDR3 is 15 residues. The CDR3, as DNA: TGTGCCAGCAACACCGGGACAGGGCTAAGTCAGCCCCAGCATTTT. It specifies CASNTGTGLSQPQHF.

This clonotype was detected once. This sequence joins TRBV3-1 and TRBJ1-4, with D perhaps TRBD1 (5 bases). Germline V gene lookup returns CDR1 LGHDT and CDR2 YNNKEL (reference sequence). The CDR3 is 16 residues long. V lost 1 base and J 6 bases, leaving 15 bases between the germline ends. The CDR3 here is CASSQVPEGSDEKLFF. CDR3 sequence (DNA): TGTGCCAGCAGCCAAGTTCCGGAGGGGTCGGATGAAAAACTGTTTTTT.

The chain couples TRBV5-6 to TRBJ1-2, with D unclear. The CDR3 is made up of 14 amino acids. Trimming shortened V by 4 bases and J by 7 bases, and 17 bases separated the two germline ends. Germline CDR1 SGHDT, CDR2 YYEEEE. DNA of the CDR3: TGTGCCAGCAGCCCCCGGTGGGCCCTGGGTGGCTACACCTTC. Its protein is CASSPRWALGGYTF.

This clonotype was counted only a few times. The CDR3 protein is CASSAAGGHPDTDTQYF. CDR3 sequence (DNA): TGTGCCAGCAGCGCGGCCGGGGGGCACCCTGACACAGATACGCAGTATTTT. V gene TRBV9 combines with J gene TRBJ2-3; TRBD2 is a possible D gene (7 bases). CDR1 is SGDLS and CDR2 is YYNGEE in the germline V gene. The CDR3 is 17 residues long. With 3 bases removed from V and 2 bases from J, the gap between germline ends came to 19 bases. Looking up the rest from reference TRBV9 and TRBJ2-3 gives the full variable domain: DSGVTQTPKHLITATGQRVTLRCSPRSGDLSVYWYQQSLDQGLQFLIQYYNGEERAKGNILERFSAQQFPDLHSELNLSSLELGDSALYFCASSAAGGHPDTDTQYFGPGTRLTVL.

This clonotype was seen at least ten times. This sequence joins TRBV10-3 and TRBJ2-5, with D hard to call. The CDR3 spans 12 residues. Germline lookup yields CDR1 ENHRY and CDR2 SYGVKD. Trimming cost V 2 bases and J 5 bases, with 6 bases left between them. CDR3 sequence: CAISEMGETQYF. In DNA, the CDR3 is TGTGCCATCAGTGAGATGGGTGAGACCCAGTACTTC.

The rearrangement uses TRBV6-2 or TRBV6-3 and TRBJ1-1, with 8 bases matching TRBD1. The V segment lost 4 bases and the J segment 11 bases; nucleotides outside the gene matches: 9. This CDR3 is 13 amino acids long. Germline values: CDR1 MNHEY, CDR2 SVGEGT. For the CDR3, the DNA is TGTGCCAGCAGTTCAGCTCTGACAGGGGAGGCTTTCTTT. It is translated as CASSSALTGEAFF.

This clonotype was seen repeatedly, ten times or more. The V and J genes are TRBV7-3 and TRBJ2-3, with 16 bases matching TRBD2. The ends lost 5 bases at V and 5 bases at J; junction bases unmatched: 4. Looked up from germline, CDR1 is SGHTA and CDR2 is FQGTGA. CDR3 length equals 16 residues. CDR3 in amino acids: CASSPGLAGGGDTQYF. The CDR3 nucleotides are TGTGCCAGCAGCCCGGGACTAGCGGGGGGGGGAGATACGCAGTATTTT.